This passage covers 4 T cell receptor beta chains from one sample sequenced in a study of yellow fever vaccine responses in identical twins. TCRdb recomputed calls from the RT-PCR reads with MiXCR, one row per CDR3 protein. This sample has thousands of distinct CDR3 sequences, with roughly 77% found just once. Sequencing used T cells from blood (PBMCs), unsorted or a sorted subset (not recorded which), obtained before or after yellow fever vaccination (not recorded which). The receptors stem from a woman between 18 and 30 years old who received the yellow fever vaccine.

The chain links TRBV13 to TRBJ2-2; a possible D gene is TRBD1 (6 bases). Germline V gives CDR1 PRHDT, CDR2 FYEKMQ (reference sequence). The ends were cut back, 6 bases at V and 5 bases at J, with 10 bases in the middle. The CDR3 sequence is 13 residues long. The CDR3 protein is CASRIQGTGELFF. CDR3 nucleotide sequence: TGTGCCAGCAGGATACAGGGTACCGGGGAGCTGTTTTTT.

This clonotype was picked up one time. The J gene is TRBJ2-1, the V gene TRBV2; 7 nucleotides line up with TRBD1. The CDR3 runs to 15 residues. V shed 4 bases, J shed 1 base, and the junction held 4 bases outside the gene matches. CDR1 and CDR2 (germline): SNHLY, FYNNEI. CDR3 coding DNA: TGTGCCAGCAGTGGGGGACAGAAATCCTACAATGAGCAGTTCTTC. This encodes CASSGGQKSYNEQFF.

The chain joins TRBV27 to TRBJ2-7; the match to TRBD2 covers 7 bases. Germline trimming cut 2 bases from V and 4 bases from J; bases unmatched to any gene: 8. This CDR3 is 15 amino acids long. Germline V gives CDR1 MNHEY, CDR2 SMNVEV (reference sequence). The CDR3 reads CASSLVSGPIYEQYF. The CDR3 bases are TGTGCCAGCAGTTTAGTTAGCGGGCCGATTTACGAGCAGTACTTC.

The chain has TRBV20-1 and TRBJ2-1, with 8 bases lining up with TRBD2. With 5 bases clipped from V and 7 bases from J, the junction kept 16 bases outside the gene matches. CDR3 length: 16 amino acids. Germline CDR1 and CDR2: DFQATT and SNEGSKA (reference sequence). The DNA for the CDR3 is TGCAGTGCTCCATCCCTCTACGGCGGGGGGATGAATGAGCAGTTCTTC. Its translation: CSAPSLYGGGMNEQFF.